Each of the 17 T cell receptor beta chains below was sequenced from the same sample in a study of shared clonotypes between healthy human individuals. Profiled with immunoSEQ multiplex PCR; TCRdb holds only in-frame clones, not every one. The data show about 2,200,000 clones, 90% to 95% seen once. Terminally differentiated effector memory CD45RA+ cells were excluded from the naive CD8 cells, which were CD45RO-negative and positively selected for CCR7. Sequencing was carried out using naive CD8+ T cells from PBMCs. These receptors originate from a man aged 18 to 29 in good health. Some clones in this sample may be carry-over from other donors' samples.

This chain uses TRBV25-1 with TRBJ2-3; 7 bases fit TRBD2. The V gene end was trimmed by 3 bases and the J gene end by 0 bases; junction bases not matched to a gene: 6. Germline values: CDR1 MGHDK, CDR2 SYGVNS. CDR3 length equals 16 residues. The CDR3 is CASSDELGGSTDTQYF. DNA of the CDR3: TGTGCCAGCAGTGACGAGCTGGGAGGGAGCACAGATACGCAGTATTTT.

V usage is TRBV28 and J usage is TRBJ2-1; 7 nucleotides line up with TRBD1. Trimming removed 8 bases from V and 8 bases from J; junction bases left unmatched: 18. This CDR3 is built from 16 residues. Germline-derived CDR1 and CDR2 are MDHEN and SYDVKM. CDR3 residues: CASPPEGTGARDEQFF. The DNA for the CDR3 is TGTGCCAGCCCGCCCGAGGGCACAGGGGCAAGGGATGAGCAGTTCTTC.

The chain carries TRBV30 and TRBJ2-5; D is possibly TRBD2 (5 bases). The J call may be mistaken, given a closer DNA end match to TRBJ2-7. The CDR3 has 11 residues. Germline-derived CDR1 and CDR2 are GTSNPN and SVGIG (reference sequence). CDR3 loop: CAWSAGYEQYF. DNA of the CDR3: TGTGCCTGGAGTGCGGGGTACGAGCAGTACTTC.

J is TRBJ1-1 and V is TRBV6-5; D remains ambiguous. The CDR3 is made up of 15 amino acids. V lost 7 bases and J 0 bases, leaving 15 bases between the germline ends. Per the germline V gene, CDR1 is MNHEY and CDR2 is SVGAGI. This chain's CDR3 is CASTRVGSMNTEAFF. CDR3 DNA: TGTGCCAGCACCCGCGTGGGTTCCATGAACACTGAAGCTTTCTTT.

CDR3 sequence (DNA): TGTGCCAGTAGTATATGGGGACCATCATACGAGCAGTACTTC. The encoded protein is CASSIWGPSYEQYF. The chain carries TRBV19 and TRBJ2-7; D may correspond to TRBD1 or TRBD2 (5 bases each). The CDR3 has 14 amino acids. Trimming cost V 2 bases and J 4 bases, with 12 bases left between them. CDR1 is LNHDA and CDR2 is SQIVND in the germline V gene (reference sequence).

This clone was seen once. The chain couples TRBV9 to TRBJ1-3; TRBD1 matches at 10 bases. Germline loops: CDR1 SGDLS, CDR2 YYNGEE. The J segment lost 7 bases and the V segment lost 2 bases, leaving 6 bases of the junction unmatched. The CDR3 totals 15 residues. CDR3 residues: CASSVRGTGANTIYF. The DNA for the CDR3 is TGTGCCAGCAGCGTCCGGGGGACAGGGGCTAACACCATATATTTT.

The genes are TRBV7-3 and TRBJ2-3, with D possibly being TRBD1 or TRBD2 (5 bases each). The V and J ends lost 1 base and 1 base respectively, with 9 bases between them. CDR1 SGHTA and CDR2 FQGTGA come from the germline V gene. CDR3 size: 15 residues. The CDR3 DNA follows: TGTGCCAGCAGCTTAAGTGGGACGCGCACAGATACGCAGTATTTT. Its translation: CASSLSGTRTDTQYF. Variable domain in full (rest from reference TRBV7-3 and TRBJ2-3): GAGVSQTPSNKVTEKGKYVELRCDPISGHTALYWYRQSLGQGPEFLIYFQGTGAADDSGLPNDRFFAVRPEGSVSTLKIQRTERGDSAVYLCASSLSGTRTDTQYFGPGTRLTVL.

CDR3 loop: CASSYGLIANTGELFF. CDR3 DNA: TGTGCCAGCAGTTACGGACTTATCGCGAACACCGGGGAGCTGTTTTTT. This chain connects TRBV28 to TRBJ2-2; weak D call: TRBD2 (5 bases). Trimming stripped 4 bases from V and 0 bases from J, with 12 bases between. The CDR3 is made up of 16 amino acids. CDR1 MDHEN and CDR2 SYDVKM come from the germline V gene.

The V gene is TRBV19, the J gene TRBJ2-7; weak D call: TRBD2 (6 bases). CDR3 length: 15 amino acids. Looked up from germline, CDR1 is LNHDA and CDR2 is SQIVND (reference sequence). Deletions cut 4 bases from V and 4 bases from J, with 17 bases between. This CDR3 is CASSNGDSGPYEQYF. The CDR3 DNA reads TGTGCCAGTAGTAACGGGGACTCGGGACCTTACGAGCAGTACTTC.

The rearrangement uses TRBV6-1 and TRBJ2-7; no definite D call. The CDR3 sequence is 15 residues long. CDR1 MNHNS and CDR2 SASEGT come from the germline V gene. V lost 0 bases, J lost 2 bases, and 11 bases lay in between. CDR3 sequence: CASSEALNPTYEQYF. CDR3 coding DNA: TGTGCCAGCAGTGAAGCGCTTAACCCAACCTACGAGCAGTACTTC.

The gene calls are TRBV6-6 and TRBJ2-7; 8 bases align to TRBD1. The CDR3 runs 13 residues. J was trimmed by 5 bases and V by 8 bases; bases with no gene match: 8. CDR1 and CDR2 from the germline V gene are MNHNY and SVGAGI (reference sequence). The DNA of the CDR3 is TGTGCCAGCGGCCCGACAGGGGTACACGAGCAGTACTTC. This sequence encodes CASGPTGVHEQYF.

Only one count was recorded for this clone. At the DNA level, this CDR3 is encoded by other sequences in the same sample as well. The chain is built from TRBV27 and TRBJ2-7; D gene unclear. There are 13 residues in the CDR3. The V end lost 0 bases, the J end lost 3 bases, and 6 bases lay between the germline ends. Germline V gene sequence: CDR1 MNHEY, CDR2 SMNVEV (reference sequence). CDR3 in DNA: TGTGCCAGCAGTTTATCGATTCGCTACGAGCAGTACTTC. This translates into CASSLSIRYEQYF.

The CDR3 loop reads CASSLVASGIHEQYF. CDR3 in DNA: TGTGCCAGCAGCTTGGTGGCTAGCGGGATCCACGAGCAGTACTTC. The V call is TRBV5-4, the J call TRBJ2-7, with 9 bases lining up with TRBD2. The CDR3 contains 15 residues. Germline V CDR1 and CDR2: SGHNT, YYREEE (reference sequence). Germline trimming cut 0 bases from V and 5 bases from J; bases unmatched to any gene: 6. The whole variable domain, remainder taken from reference TRBV5-4 and TRBJ2-7, is ETGVTQSPTHLIKTRGQQVTLRCSSQSGHNTVSWYQQALGQGPQFIFQYYREEENGRGNFPPRFSGLQFPNYSSELNVNALELDDSALYLCASSLVASGIHEQYFGPGTRLTVT.

J is TRBJ2-2 and V is TRBV5-4, with 8 bases fitting TRBD2. The CDR3 has 18 residues. CDR1 is SGHNT, CDR2 YYREEE, per germline (reference sequence). The trim removed 2 bases at V and 0 bases at J, leaving 9 bases unmatched. DNA of the CDR3: TGTGCCAGCAGCTTCGGGACTAGATTATCTTCGAACACCGGGGAGCTGTTTTTT. This sequence encodes CASSFGTRLSSNTGELFF. Drawing the rest from reference TRBV5-4 and TRBJ2-2, the complete variable domain is ETGVTQSPTHLIKTRGQQVTLRCSSQSGHNTVSWYQQALGQGPQFIFQYYREEENGRGNFPPRFSGLQFPNYSSELNVNALELDDSALYLCASSFGTRLSSNTGELFFGEGSRLTVL.

The gene calls are TRBV15 and TRBJ2-1, with D uncertain. Germline V gene sequence: CDR1 LNHNV, CDR2 YYDKDF (reference sequence). The CDR3 length is 17 residues. V lost 5 bases and J 1 base, leaving 18 bases between the germline ends. CDR3 sequence (DNA): TGTGCCACCAGCCGACTCGGGCCCGGGCGATCCTACAATGAGCAGTTCTTC. It translates to CATSRLGPGRSYNEQFF.

The J gene is TRBJ2-1, the V gene TRBV13, with 14 bases aligning to TRBD2. Germline values: CDR1 PRHDT, CDR2 FYEKMQ (reference sequence). This CDR3 is built from 16 residues. V lost 5 bases and J lost 7; bases outside the gene matches: 7. Here the CDR3 reads CASSPTGLAGVNEQFF. The CDR3 DNA reads as TGTGCCAGCAGCCCAACGGGACTAGCGGGAGTTAATGAGCAGTTCTTC. Full variable domain (remainder filled in from reference TRBV13 and TRBJ2-1): AAGVIQSPRHLIKEKRETATLKCYPIPRHDTVYWYQQGPGQDPQFLISFYEKMQSDKGSIPDRFSAQQFSDYHSELNMSSLELGDSALYFCASSPTGLAGVNEQFFGPGTRLTVL.

The chain has TRBV9 and TRBJ2-5; D is undetermined. CDR1 and CDR2 from the germline V gene are SGDLS and YYNGEE. Trimming removed 0 bases from V and 3 bases from J, with 12 bases in between. CDR3 length: 15 amino acids. The CDR3 region is CASSVGVTAKETQYF. As DNA, the CDR3 is TGTGCCAGCAGCGTAGGGGTGACGGCTAAAGAGACCCAGTACTTC.